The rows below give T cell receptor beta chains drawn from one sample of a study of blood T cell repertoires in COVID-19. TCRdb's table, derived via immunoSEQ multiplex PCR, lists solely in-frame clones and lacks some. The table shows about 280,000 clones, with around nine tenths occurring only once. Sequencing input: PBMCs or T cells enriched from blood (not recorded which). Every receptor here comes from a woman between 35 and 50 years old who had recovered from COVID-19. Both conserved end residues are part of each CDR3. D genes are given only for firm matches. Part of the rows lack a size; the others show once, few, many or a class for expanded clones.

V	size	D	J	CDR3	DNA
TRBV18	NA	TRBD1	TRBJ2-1	CASSRQGTVDNEQFF	TGTGCCAGCTCACGACAGGGAACCGTCGACAATGAGCAGTTCTTC
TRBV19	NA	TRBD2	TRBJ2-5	CASRPAGPQETQYF	TGTGCCAGTAGGCCAGCGGGACCTCAAGAGACCCAGTACTTC
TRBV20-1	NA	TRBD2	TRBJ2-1	CSASRIAGGHNEQFF	TGCAGTGCTAGTCGGATAGCGGGAGGGCACAATGAGCAGTTCTTC
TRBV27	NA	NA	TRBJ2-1	CASAKGPGGVGAYNEQFF	TGTGCCAGCGCGAAGGGGCCCGGCGGTGTCGGCGCTTACAATGAGCAGTTCTTC
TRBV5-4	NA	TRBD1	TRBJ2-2	CASSFGQGSTGELFF	TGTGCCAGCAGCTTCGGACAGGGAAGCACCGGGGAGCTGTTTTTT
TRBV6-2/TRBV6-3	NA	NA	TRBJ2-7	CASSSGTGLYEQYF	TGTGCCAGCAGTTCCGGGACGGGACTTTACGAGCAGTACTTC
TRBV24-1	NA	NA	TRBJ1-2	CATRDQGTYGYTF	TGTGCCACCAGGGATCAGGGGACCTATGGCTACACCTTC
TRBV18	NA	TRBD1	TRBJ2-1	CASSRLGQRTYNEQFF	TGTGCCAGCTCACGACTGGGACAGCGTACCTACAATGAGCAGTTCTTC
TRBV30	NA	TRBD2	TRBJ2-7	CAWSPPGGGYEQYF	TGTGCCTGGAGCCCCCCGGGGGGTGGATACGAGCAGTACTTC
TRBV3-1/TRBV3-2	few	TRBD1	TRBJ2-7	CASSQVQGVGYEQYF	TGTGCCAGCAGCCAAGTTCAGGGGGTAGGATACGAGCAGTACTTC
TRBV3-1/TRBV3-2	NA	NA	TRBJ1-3	CASSPQISGNTIYF	TGTGCCAGCAGCCCACAGATCTCTGGAAACACCATATATTTT
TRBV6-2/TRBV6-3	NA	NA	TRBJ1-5	CASSRRVEDQPQHF	TGTGCCAGCAGCCGGAGGGTGGAGGATCAGCCCCAGCATTTT
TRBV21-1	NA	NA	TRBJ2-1	CASSKRAGLRGLAPNCSYNEQFF	TGTGCCAGCAGCAAAAGGGCAGGGCTCCGGGGACTAGCGCCTAACTGCTCCTACAATGAGCAGTTCTTC
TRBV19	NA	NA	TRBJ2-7	CASSIGRGRTYEQYF	TGTGCCAGTAGTATAGGTCGAGGGAGGACCTACGAGCAGTACTTC
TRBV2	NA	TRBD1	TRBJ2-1	CASSTGQGRNEQFF	TGTGCCAGCAGTACCGGACAGGGGCGAAATGAGCAGTTCTTC
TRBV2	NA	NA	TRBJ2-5	CASSATRPGVRAQYF	TGTGCCAGCAGTGCGACGCGTCCCGGGGTTAGGGCCCAGTACTTC
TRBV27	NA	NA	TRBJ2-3	CASSPALGGTEGDTQYF	TGTGCCAGCAGTCCTGCCCTGGGCGGGACAGAAGGAGATACGCAGTATTTT
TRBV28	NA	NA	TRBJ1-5	CASSSGVRPQHF	TGTGCCAGCAGTTCCGGGGTGAGGCCCCAGCATTTT
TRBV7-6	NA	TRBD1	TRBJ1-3	CASSPRPGQDLAGNTIYF	TGTGCCAGCAGCCCCCGTCCGGGACAGGATCTGGCTGGAAACACCATATATTTT
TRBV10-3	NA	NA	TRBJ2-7	CAISGGSHAEQYF	TGTGCCATCAGTGGGGGCAGCCATGCCGAGCAGTACTTC
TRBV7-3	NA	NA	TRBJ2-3	CASSRDISTDTQYF	TGTGCCAGCAGCCGAGACATAAGCACAGATACGCAGTATTTT
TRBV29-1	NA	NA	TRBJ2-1	CSVGAPYSYNEQFF	TGCAGCGTTGGGGCGCCCTACTCCTACAATGAGCAGTTCTTC
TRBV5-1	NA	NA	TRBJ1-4	CASSGGAGGEKLFF	TGCGCCAGCAGCGGAGGGGCTGGTGGGGAAAAACTGTTTTTT
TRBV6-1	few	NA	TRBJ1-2	CASSEFGRTYGYTF	TGTGCCAGCAGTGAATTTGGCAGGACATATGGCTACACCTTC
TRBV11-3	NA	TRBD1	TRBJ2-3	CASSLGTATDTQYF	TGTGCCAGCAGCCTAGGGACAGCCACAGATACGCAGTATTTT
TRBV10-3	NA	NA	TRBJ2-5	CAISDYFGETQYF	TGTGCCATCAGTGATTACTTCGGAGAGACCCAGTACTTC
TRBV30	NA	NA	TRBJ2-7	CAWNNMGSYEQYF	TGTGCCTGGAATAATATGGGGAGTTACGAGCAGTACTTC
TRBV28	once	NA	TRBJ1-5	CASPPSVRDTLATQHF	TGTGCCAGCCCTCCCTCTGTCCGAGACACCCTTGCGACCCAGCATTTT
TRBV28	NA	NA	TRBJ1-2	CASSPEVWVRDGYTF	TGTGCCAGCAGCCCCGAGGTTTGGGTTCGGGATGGCTACACCTTC
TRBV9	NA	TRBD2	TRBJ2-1	CASSGGDYLGMNEQFF	TGTGCCAGCAGCGGGGGGGACTACCTGGGCATGAATGAGCAGTTCTTC
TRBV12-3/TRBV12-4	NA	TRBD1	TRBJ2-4	CASADRDIQYF	TGTGCCAGCGCGGACAGGGACATTCAGTACTTC
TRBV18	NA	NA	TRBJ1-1	CATSGGLNTEAFF	TGTGCCACCTCAGGAGGGCTGAACACTGAAGCTTTCTTT
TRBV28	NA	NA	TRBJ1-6	CASRLAYSPLHF	TGTGCCAGCAGATTGGCTTATTCGCCCCTCCACTTT
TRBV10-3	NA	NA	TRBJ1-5	CAISVQGNNQPQHF	TGTGCCATCAGTGTGCAGGGCAACAATCAGCCCCAGCATTTT
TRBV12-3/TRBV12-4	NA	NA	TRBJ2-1	CASSAVDEQFF	TGTGCCAGCAGTGCGGTGGATGAGCAGTTCTTC
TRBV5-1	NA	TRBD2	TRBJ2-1	CASSLARLAGGVSYNEQFF	TGCGCCAGCAGCTTGGCGCGGCTAGCGGGAGGGGTCTCTTACAATGAGCAGTTCTTC
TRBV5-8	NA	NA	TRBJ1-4	CASSLGRTAPNEKLFF	TGTGCCAGCAGCTTGGGCAGGACAGCGCCGAATGAAAAACTGTTTTTT
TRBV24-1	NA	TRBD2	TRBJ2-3	CATSDALAGEGFGDTQYF	TGTGCCACCAGTGATGCCCTAGCGGGAGAGGGGTTCGGAGATACGCAGTATTTT
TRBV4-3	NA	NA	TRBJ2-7	CASSQDWTDSYEQYF	TGCGCCAGCAGCCAAGACTGGACAGACTCCTACGAGCAGTACTTC